The clone carrying this TCR beta chain appeared a single time. Its target is not known. A read error is likely, as this CDR3 ends without the conserved phenylalanine or tryptophan. The record originates from a study of breast tumors, draining lymph nodes, adjacent tissues. The study, taken as a whole, reports: Tumor repertoires ranked between lymph nodes and nontumor tissue in diversity, with V and J gene preferences. Luminal-like breast cancer showed significantly higher tumor–nontumor repertoire similarity than basal-like.

Axillary draining lymph nodes of breast cancer patients supplied the node samples. TCRdb called the multiplex PCR reads again in MiXCR, with one record for every CDR3 protein. Of tens of thousands of distinct CDR3 sequences listed, roughly 30% are singletons. The V end was cut by 2 bases, the J end by 2 bases, with 9 bases between. The CDR3 runs to 14 residues. The germline gives CDR1 SGHVS, CDR2 FQNEAQ. This clonotype originated in a female donor with breast cancer. Some clones in this sample may be carry-over from other donors' samples. V gene TRBV7-8 combines with J gene TRBJ1-1; D is ambiguous. Sample: axillary lymph node tissue. CDR3 nucleotides: TGTGCCAGCAGCTTATCGGAGCTCAACACTGAAGCTTTCCTT. Its protein is CASSLSELNTEAFL.